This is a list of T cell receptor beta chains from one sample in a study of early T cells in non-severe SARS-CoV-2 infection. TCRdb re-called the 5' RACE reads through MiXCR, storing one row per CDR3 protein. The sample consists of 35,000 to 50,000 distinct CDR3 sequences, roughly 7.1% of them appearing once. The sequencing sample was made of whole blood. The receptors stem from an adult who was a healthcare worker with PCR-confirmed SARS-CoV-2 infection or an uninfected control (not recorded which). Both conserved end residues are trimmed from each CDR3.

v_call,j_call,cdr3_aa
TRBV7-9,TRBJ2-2,ASSRVLGTGELF
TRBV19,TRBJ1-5,ASNPTGEPQH
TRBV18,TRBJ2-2,ASSPRGVNTGELF
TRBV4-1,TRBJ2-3,ASSQGPQRGPTDTQY
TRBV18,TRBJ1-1,ASSLPTGSGYTEAF
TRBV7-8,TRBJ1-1,ASSLTLNTEAF
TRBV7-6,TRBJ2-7,ASSRGGSLYEQY
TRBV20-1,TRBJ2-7,SARQGAYEQY
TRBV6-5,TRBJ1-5,ASRGGRSQPQH
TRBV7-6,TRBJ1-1,ASSTGTGNTEAF
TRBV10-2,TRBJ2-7,ASSESWGPYEQY
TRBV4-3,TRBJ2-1,ASSQGDDEQF
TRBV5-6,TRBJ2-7,ASSFEQPYEQY
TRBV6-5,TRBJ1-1,ASSYSGKIEKAF
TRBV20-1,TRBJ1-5,SAGYSGDSNQPQH